This T cell receptor beta chain was observed in a study of shared clonotypes between healthy human individuals. Points on this clone: Its antigen remains unidentified.

The CDR3 has 16 amino acids. The V gene end was trimmed by 5 bases and the J gene end by 0 bases; junction bases not matched to a gene: 5. Germline V CDR1 and CDR2: PRHDT, FYEKMQ (reference sequence). It was CD45RO-negative cells, positively selected for CCR7, that made up naive CD8 cells, with terminally differentiated effector memory CD45RA+ cells excluded. Caucasian adults residing in Nashville, Tennessee made up all the donors. General study points: Clonotypes shared by all four sorted-subset donors had higher generation probabilities than non-shared clonotypes.

The deep-level immunoSEQ assay was used. The authors distributed each subset's genomic DNA evenly over several immunoSEQ plates. TCRdb's table, derived via immunoSEQ multiplex PCR, lists solely in-frame clones and lacks some. Here the sample spans some 2 million clones, approximately 95% being singletons. The receptor was isolated from a man aged 18-30 years in good health. The chain joins TRBV13 to TRBJ2-1; 9 bases match TRBD2. Sample: naive CD8+ T cells sorted from blood. The DNA for the CDR3 is TGTGCCAGCAGCCCCGGGACTAGCCGCTCCTACAATGAGCAGTTCTTC. This gives the protein CASSPGTSRSYNEQFF.